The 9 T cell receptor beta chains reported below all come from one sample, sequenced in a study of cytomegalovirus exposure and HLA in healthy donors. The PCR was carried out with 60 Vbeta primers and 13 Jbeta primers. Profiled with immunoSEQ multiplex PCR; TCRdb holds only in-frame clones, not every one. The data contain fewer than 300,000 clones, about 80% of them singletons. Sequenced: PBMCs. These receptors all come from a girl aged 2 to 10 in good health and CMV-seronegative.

The CDR3 loop reads CASSLVLVTGGAGGQYF. The CDR3 region has the DNA TGTGCCAGCAGCTTAGTCCTTGTAACGGGGGGGGCAGGGGGCCAGTACTTC. This chain joins TRBV7-6 and TRBJ2-5; perhaps TRBD2 as D (8 bases). The germline V gene has CDR1 SGHVS and CDR2 FNYEAQ. The CDR3 sequence is 17 residues long. V lost 1 base and J 10 bases, leaving 25 bases between the germline ends.

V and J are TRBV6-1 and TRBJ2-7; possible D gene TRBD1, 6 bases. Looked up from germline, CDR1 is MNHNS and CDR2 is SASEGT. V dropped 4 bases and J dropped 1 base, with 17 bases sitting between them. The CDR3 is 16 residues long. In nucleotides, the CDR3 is TGTGCCAGCAGTGTTGTCGACAGGCCCTTATCCTACGAGCAGTACTTC. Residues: CASSVVDRPLSYEQYF.

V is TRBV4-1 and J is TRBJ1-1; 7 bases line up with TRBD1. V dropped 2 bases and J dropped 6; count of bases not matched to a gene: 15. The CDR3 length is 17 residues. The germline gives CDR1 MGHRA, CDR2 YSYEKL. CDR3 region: CASSQHKGQQGIAEAFF. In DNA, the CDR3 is TGCGCCAGCAGCCAACATAAAGGCCAACAGGGGATAGCTGAAGCTTTCTTT.

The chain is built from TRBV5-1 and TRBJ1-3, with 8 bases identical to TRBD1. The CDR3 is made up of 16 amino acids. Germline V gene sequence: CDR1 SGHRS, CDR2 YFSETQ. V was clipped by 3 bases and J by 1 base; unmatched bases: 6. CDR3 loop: CASSSGTGGSGNTIYF. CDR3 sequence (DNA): TGCGCCAGCAGCTCGGGGACAGGCGGTTCTGGAAACACCATATATTTT.

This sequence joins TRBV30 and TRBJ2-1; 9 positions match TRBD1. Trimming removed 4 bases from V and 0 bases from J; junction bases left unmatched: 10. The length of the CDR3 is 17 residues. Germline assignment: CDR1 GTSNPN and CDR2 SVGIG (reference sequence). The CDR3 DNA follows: TGTGCCTGGACGGGGGACAGGGAAAAGGGCTCCTACAATGAGCAGTTCTTC. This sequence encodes CAWTGDREKGSYNEQFF.

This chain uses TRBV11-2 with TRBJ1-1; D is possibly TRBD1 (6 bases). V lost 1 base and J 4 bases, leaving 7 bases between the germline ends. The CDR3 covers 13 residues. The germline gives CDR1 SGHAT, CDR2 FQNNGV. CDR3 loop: CASSLVRGTEAFF. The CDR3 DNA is TGTGCCAGCAGCTTAGTCAGGGGCACTGAAGCTTTCTTT.

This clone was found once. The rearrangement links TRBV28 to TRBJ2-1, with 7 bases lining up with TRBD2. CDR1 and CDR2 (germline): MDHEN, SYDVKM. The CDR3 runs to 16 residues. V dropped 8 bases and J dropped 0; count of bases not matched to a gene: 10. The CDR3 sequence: CASSTAASGSYNEQFF. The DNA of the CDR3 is TGTGCCAGCTCAACGGCGGCTAGCGGCTCCTACAATGAGCAGTTCTTC. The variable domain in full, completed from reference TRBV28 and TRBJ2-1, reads DVKVTQSSRYLVKRTGEKVFLECVQDMDHENMFWYRQDPGLGLRLIYFSYDVKMKEKGDIPEGYSVSREKKERFSLILESASTNQTSMYLCASSTAASGSYNEQFFGPGTRLTVL.

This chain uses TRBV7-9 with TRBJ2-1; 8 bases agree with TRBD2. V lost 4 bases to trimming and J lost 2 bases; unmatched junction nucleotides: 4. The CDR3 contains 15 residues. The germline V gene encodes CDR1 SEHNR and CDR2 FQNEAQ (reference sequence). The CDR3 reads CASSYTSGAYNEQFF. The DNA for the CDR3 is TGTGCCAGCAGCTATACTAGCGGTGCCTACAATGAGCAGTTCTTC.

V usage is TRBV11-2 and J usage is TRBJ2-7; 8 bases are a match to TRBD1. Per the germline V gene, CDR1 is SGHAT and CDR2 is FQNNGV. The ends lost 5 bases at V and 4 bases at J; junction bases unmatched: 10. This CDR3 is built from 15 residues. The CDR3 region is CASSRGQGSVYEQYF. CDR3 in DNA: TGTGCCAGCAGCCGAGGACAGGGAAGCGTTTACGAGCAGTACTTC.